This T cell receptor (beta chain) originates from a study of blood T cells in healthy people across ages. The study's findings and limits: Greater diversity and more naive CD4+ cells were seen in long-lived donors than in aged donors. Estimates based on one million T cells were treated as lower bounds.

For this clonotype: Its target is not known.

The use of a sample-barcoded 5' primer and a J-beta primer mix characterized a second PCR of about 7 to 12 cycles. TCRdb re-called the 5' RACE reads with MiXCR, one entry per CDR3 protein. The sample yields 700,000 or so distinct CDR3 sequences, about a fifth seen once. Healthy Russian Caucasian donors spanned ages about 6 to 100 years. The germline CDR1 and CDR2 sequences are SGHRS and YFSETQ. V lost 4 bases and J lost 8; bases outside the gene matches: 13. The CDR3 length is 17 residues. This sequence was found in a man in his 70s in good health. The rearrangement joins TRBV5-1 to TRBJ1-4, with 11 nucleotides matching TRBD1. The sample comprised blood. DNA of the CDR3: TGCGCCAGCAGCGTCGGACAGGGGGCGCGGGGGAGGGAAAAACTGTTTTTT. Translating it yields CASSVGQGARGREKLFF.